These 6 T cell receptor beta chains originate from one sample sequenced in a study of cytomegalovirus exposure and HLA in healthy donors. The PCR was carried out with 60 Vbeta primers and 13 Jbeta primers. Here immunoSEQ multiplex PCR was the method, and the copy in TCRdb shows in-frame clones only, minus some. The sample has 95,000 to 150,000 clones; around 80% are singletons. Sequenced material: PBMCs. The receptors shown here come from a female donor in good health and CMV-seronegative.

The table lists this clone with a count of one. The rearrangement joins TRBV7-9 to TRBJ2-1, with TRBD2 matching over 8 bases. The CDR3 is 12 amino acids. Germline CDR1 reads SEHNR; CDR2 reads FQNEAQ (reference sequence). After removal of 8 bases from V and 10 bases from J, the junction contained 7 bases not matched to a gene. CDR3 loop: CASGIAGLEQFF. DNA of the CDR3: TGTGCCAGCGGTATAGCGGGACTGGAGCAGTTCTTC.

The chain carries TRBV19 and TRBJ2-7, with D perhaps TRBD1 (5 bases). The CDR3 contains 13 residues. V lost 3 bases, J lost 5 bases, and 11 bases lay in between. CDR1 is LNHDA, CDR2 SQIVND, per germline (reference sequence). The CDR3 is CASSIDDSNEQYF. The DNA for the CDR3 is TGTGCCAGTAGTATCGACGACAGTAACGAGCAGTACTTC. Drawing the rest from reference TRBV19 and TRBJ2-7, the complete variable domain is DGGITQSPKYLFRKEGQNVTLSCEQNLNHDAMYWYRQDPGQGLRLIYYSQIVNDFQKGDIAEGYSVSREKKESFPLTVTSAQKNPTAFYLCASSIDDSNEQYFGPGTRLTVT.

This chain uses TRBV19 with TRBJ2-6; no clear D. Trimming left V 5 bases short and J 4 bases short, with 9 bases between. This CDR3 spans 14 amino acids. CDR1 and CDR2 (germline): LNHDA, SQIVND (reference sequence). CDR3 sequence reads: CASSFPGGANVLTF. The CDR3 bases are TGTGCCAGTAGTTTCCCCGGGGGGGCCAACGTCCTGACTTTC.

This chain links TRBV7-3 with TRBJ2-2, with TRBD1 matching over 10 bases. Per the germline V gene, CDR1 is SGHTA and CDR2 is FQGTGA. The CDR3 has 19 amino acids. The V gene end was trimmed by 5 bases and the J gene end by 3 bases; junction bases not matched to a gene: 15. The CDR3 loop reads CASSLSTGDRGSYTGELFF. As DNA, the CDR3 is TGTGCCAGCAGCCTCAGTACGGGGGACAGGGGTTCCTACACCGGGGAGCTGTTTTTT.

The chain combines TRBV30 with TRBJ2-1; D may be TRBD1 (5 bases). The germline V and J ends were trimmed by 3 bases and 9 bases, with 9 bases remaining between them. The CDR3 is 11 residues long. Germline V CDR1 and CDR2: GTSNPN, SVGIG (reference sequence). Written as DNA, the CDR3 is TGTGCCTGGAGCGCCAGGGTTGAGCAGTTCTTC. Amino acids: CAWSARVEQFF.

The genes are TRBV7-9 and TRBJ1-1, with D perhaps TRBD1 (5 bases). The CDR3 covers 14 residues. Trimming removed 5 bases from V and 8 bases from J, with 18 bases in between. Germline V lookup: CDR1 SEHNR, CDR2 FQNEAQ (reference sequence). CDR3 region: CASSEAGGIREAFF. For the CDR3, the DNA is TGTGCCAGCAGCGAAGCCGGGGGAATTCGGGAAGCTTTCTTT.